Listed here are 7 T cell receptor beta chains from one sample, sequenced in a study of blood T cell repertoires in COVID-19. TCRdb keeps only in-frame clones here, not all; method: immunoSEQ multiplex PCR. The sample carries about 27,000 clones, about nine tenths recorded once. Sequenced: peripheral blood. These receptors came from a human donor in a cohort sampled during active COVID-19.

This chain uses TRBV3-1 (or the pseudogene TRBV3-2) with TRBJ2-7, with 10 bases aligning to TRBD2. The V segment lost 5 bases and the J segment 7 bases; nucleotides outside the gene matches: 14. The germline V gene has CDR1 LGHDT and CDR2 YNNKEL (reference sequence). The CDR3 totals 16 residues. In nucleotides, the CDR3 is TGTGCCAGCAGCACGGGGCTAGCGGGGGCCCCTCGGGAGCAGTACGTC. Translating it yields CASSTGLAGAPREQYV.

This clone has just one count. The rearrangement uses TRBV10-2 and TRBJ2-1; D remains ambiguous. CDR1 WSHSY and CDR2 SAAADI come from the germline V gene. The V end lost 5 bases, the J end lost 0 bases, and 20 bases lay between the germline ends. CDR3 size: 18 residues. The CDR3 here is CASSWAGRMISSYNEQFF. DNA of the CDR3: TGCGCCAGCAGTTGGGCAGGCCGAATGATTAGCTCCTACAATGAGCAGTTCTTC.

The chain is built from TRBV7-6 and TRBJ1-2; 12 bases fit TRBD1. V lost 5 bases to trimming and J lost 6 bases; unmatched junction nucleotides: 16. Germline V gene sequence: CDR1 SGHVS, CDR2 FNYEAQ. The CDR3 loop spans 18 amino acids. The CDR3 sequence is CASSPYPGQGAFKDGYTF. DNA for the CDR3: TGTGCCAGCAGCCCATATCCGGGACAGGGGGCATTTAAGGATGGCTACACCTTC. The entire variable domain, with the rest obtained from reference TRBV7-6 and TRBJ1-2, is as follows: GAGVSQSPRYKVTKRGQDVALRCDPISGHVSLYWYRQALGQGPEFLTYFNYEAQQDKSGLPNDRFSAERPEGSISTLTIQRTEQRDSAMYRCASSPYPGQGAFKDGYTFGSGTRLTVV.

This clone was recorded once. This chain joins TRBV5-6 and TRBJ1-4; D gene uncertain. Deletions cut 4 bases from V and 8 bases from J, with 12 bases between. CDR3 length: 13 residues. Germline V gene sequence: CDR1 SGHDT, CDR2 YYEEEE. The CDR3 reads CASSLGAREKLFF. In DNA, the CDR3 is TGTGCCAGCAGCCTCGGAGCGAGAGAAAAACTGTTTTTT. The variable domain in full, with the rest retrieved from reference TRBV5-6 and TRBJ1-4, is DAGVTQSPTHLIKTRGQQVTLRCSPKSGHDTVSWYQQALGQGPQFIFQYYEEEERQRGNFPDRFSGHQFPNYSSELNVNALLLGDSALYLCASSLGAREKLFFGSGTQLSVL.

This clone showed up just once. CDR3 sequence (DNA): TGTGCCAGCAGCTTAGGTGGGACTAGCAAATTTACCGGGGAGCTGTTTTTT. Translation gives CASSLGGTSKFTGELFF. The chain links TRBV7-2 to TRBJ2-2, with 9 nucleotides matching TRBD2. Germline V lookup: CDR1 SGHTA, CDR2 FQGNSA. The CDR3 consists of 17 residues. After removal of 1 base from V and 5 bases from J, the junction contained 8 bases not matched to a gene.

The chain links TRBV12-5 to TRBJ2-2; TRBD2 matches at 15 bases. The CDR3 runs 15 residues. CDR1 and CDR2 (germline): LGHNT, FRNRAP. The V gene end was trimmed by 5 bases and the J gene end by 6 bases; junction bases not matched to a gene: 1. The CDR3 DNA reads TGTGCTAGTGGTCGGACTAGCGGGGGGGCCGGGGAGCTGTTTTTT. Translating gives CASGRTSGGAGELFF.

This rearrangement joins TRBV5-1 to TRBJ1-2; 9 nucleotides align to TRBD1. J gave up 6 bases and V 0 bases, and 12 bases lay outside the gene matches. The germline V gene has CDR1 SGHRS and CDR2 YFSETQ. CDR3 length equals 17 residues. The CDR3 nucleotides read TGCGCCAGCAGCTTGGAAGGGACAGGGAGGAAGTGGGATGGCTACACCTTC. It encodes CASSLEGTGRKWDGYTF.